These 22 T cell receptor beta chains came from one sample sequenced in a study of T cells in Graves' hyperthyroidism and ophthalmopathy. TCR beta CDR3 region amplification was performed from RNA transcripts. First-round RT-PCR of the TCR CDR3 relied on the HTBI primer set. TCRdb used MiXCR to reprocess the multiplex PCR reads, holding one entry per CDR3 protein. The data contain 500,000 to 550,000 distinct CDR3 sequences, 15% to 20% of them singletons. The sequencing sample was made of blood. The receptors here all came from a man aged 35 to 55 with Graves' ophthalmopathy.

The chain employs TRBV20-1 and TRBJ2-5; TRBD2 matches at 8 bases. Trimming removed 6 bases from V and 4 bases from J; junction bases left unmatched: 7. This CDR3 has 13 residues. Germline V CDR1 and CDR2: DFQATT, SNEGSKA (reference sequence). DNA of the CDR3: TGCAGTGCGGATCTCCTAGCGGGAGAGACCCAGTACTTC. This codes for CSADLLAGETQYF.

In its sample, this clonotype was seen a few times. The chain couples TRBV5-1 to TRBJ2-7, with 7 bases lining up with TRBD1. Germline V gene sequence: CDR1 SGHRS, CDR2 YFSETQ. J lost 6 bases, V lost 4 bases, and 10 bases had no gene match. This CDR3 contains 14 residues. The CDR3 bases are TGCGCCAGCAGCCCCCCGAGACAGGGCGGCGAGCAGTACTTC. Residues: CASSPPRQGGEQYF.

This clonotype has just a few counts. The rearrangement links TRBV7-8 to TRBJ2-2, with D maybe TRBD2 (5 bases). In germline, CDR1 is SGHVS, CDR2 FQNEAQ. V gave up 6 bases and J gave up 6 bases, with 23 bases separating them. The CDR3 runs to 17 residues. The CDR3 protein is CASSPQQLTRSAGELFF. For the CDR3, the DNA is TGTGCCAGCAGTCCCCAGCAACTCACTAGGTCGGCCGGGGAGCTGTTTTTT.

The rearrangement links TRBV12-5 to TRBJ1-5; tentatively, D is TRBD1 (5 bases). This CDR3 spans 15 amino acids. The germline V and J ends were trimmed by 7 bases and 0 bases, with 13 bases remaining between them. Germline V gene data show CDR1 as LGHNT and CDR2 as FRNRAP. This CDR3 is CASALAGYSNQPQHF. In DNA, the CDR3 is TGTGCTAGTGCTCTCGCAGGGTATAGCAATCAGCCCCAGCATTTT.

This clonotype was observed a few times. The chain recombines TRBV11-3 with TRBJ2-3; D is perhaps TRBD1 or TRBD2 (6 bases each). Germline loops: CDR1 SGHNT, CDR2 YENEEA. This CDR3 region has 13 residues. With 1 base removed from V and 6 bases from J, the gap between germline ends came to 8 bases. The CDR3 here is CASSLVGGDTQYF. CDR3 in DNA: TGTGCCAGCAGCTTAGTGGGGGGCGATACGCAGTATTTT.

This chain links TRBV11-2 with TRBJ2-2; the D is unclear. This CDR3 contains 16 residues. V was clipped by 1 base and J by 2 bases, with 11 bases between them. The V gene's germline CDR1 is SGHAT and CDR2 FQNNGV. The CDR3 DNA is TGTGCCAGCAGCTTAGGTTTATTGGGTAACACCGGGGAGCTGTTTTTT. This gives the protein CASSLGLLGNTGELFF.

The genes are TRBV18 and TRBJ1-3; D unresolved. This CDR3 region has 16 residues. Germline values: CDR1 KGHSH, CDR2 LQKENI. The V gene lost 2 bases and the J gene lost 0 bases, with 11 bases spanning the gap. DNA for the CDR3: TGTGCCAGCTCACCAGATACAGCGAGCTCTGGAAACACCATATATTTT. This gives the protein CASSPDTASSGNTIYF. Using reference TRBV18 and TRBJ1-3 for the parts outside the CDR3, the full variable domain is NAGVMQNPRHLVRRRGQEARLRCSPMKGHSHVYWYRQLPEEGLKFMVYLQKENIIDESGMPKERFSAEFPKEGPSILRIQQVVRGDSAAYFCASSPDTASSGNTIYFGEGSWLTVV.

This clonotype was observed a handful of times. The chain combines TRBV7-2 with TRBJ1-3; tentatively, D is TRBD1 (6 bases). The length of the CDR3 is 16 residues. CDR1 SGHTA and CDR2 FQGNSA come from the germline V gene. Trimming removed 5 bases from V and 0 bases from J, with 14 bases in between. The CDR3 DNA sequence: TGTGCCAGCAGCGCCCCCCGACAGGTCTCTGGAAACACCATATATTTT. This sequence encodes CASSAPRQVSGNTIYF.

This clonotype was recorded many times. The chain uses TRBV2 and TRBJ2-5; D is unresolved. CDR3 size: 12 residues. Germline V gives CDR1 SNHLY, CDR2 FYNNEI. Between the trimmed V and J ends, which lost 1 base and 5 bases, there was a span of 5 bases. CDR3 nucleotide sequence: TGTGCCAGCAGTGAAGAGACGGAGACCCAGTACTTC. The encoded protein is CASSEETETQYF.

The chain joins TRBV30 to TRBJ2-7; D perhaps matches TRBD1 (6 bases). Germline loops: CDR1 GTSNPN, CDR2 SVGIG (reference sequence). Trimming cost V 7 bases and J 2 bases, with 12 bases left between them. The CDR3 has 12 residues. CDR3 sequence: CAYTTGAYEQYF. CDR3 DNA: TGTGCCTACACGACAGGTGCCTACGAGCAGTACTTC.

This clonotype has a count of ten or more. The rearrangement links TRBV7-9 to TRBJ2-5; D possibly corresponds to TRBD2 (6 bases). Germline V gene sequence: CDR1 SEHNR, CDR2 FQNEAQ (reference sequence). Trimming cost V 1 base and J 3 bases, with 9 bases left between them. The CDR3 length is 14 residues. CDR3 nucleotide sequence: TGTGCCAGCAGCTTAGGGGTAGCGGAAGAGACCCAGTACTTC. Translated: CASSLGVAEETQYF.

This clonotype was recorded many times. V usage is TRBV29-1 and J usage is TRBJ2-3; a weak D match, TRBD1 (6 bases). Trimming shortened V by 5 bases and J by 4 bases, and 10 bases separated the two germline ends. The CDR3 runs 12 residues. Germline CDR1 SQVTM, CDR2 ANQGSEA. The CDR3 DNA sequence: TGCAGCGTTCTACAGGGTCCAGATACGCAGTATTTT. This translates into CSVLQGPDTQYF.

This clonotype was observed a handful of times. V is TRBV27 and J is TRBJ2-1, with 10 bases lining up with TRBD1. There are 15 residues in the CDR3. Germline V lookup: CDR1 MNHEY, CDR2 SMNVEV (reference sequence). The V gene end was trimmed by 6 bases and the J gene end by 5 bases; junction bases not matched to a gene: 7. This chain's CDR3 is CASSQRTGGNNEQFF. CDR3 nucleotide sequence: TGTGCCAGCAGCCAGCGGACAGGGGGGAACAATGAGCAGTTCTTC.

CDR3 sequence reads: CSVEEGLANEQFF. CDR3 nucleotides: TGCAGCGTTGAAGAGGGGCTGGCCAATGAGCAGTTCTTC. The gene calls are TRBV29-1 and TRBJ2-1, with D possibly being TRBD1 (5 bases). The CDR3 length is 13 residues. Deletions cut 0 bases from V and 6 bases from J, with 9 bases between. The germline V gene encodes CDR1 SQVTM and CDR2 ANQGSEA.

This clonotype was observed many times. The chain combines TRBV28 with TRBJ2-7; TRBD2 matches at 10 bases. Losses at the gene ends were 4 bases for V and 11 bases for J; bases not matched to a gene: 20. The CDR3 has 17 residues. Germline CDR1 and CDR2: MDHEN and SYDVKM. The CDR3 region has the DNA TGTGCCAGCAGTTCGCTTAGAACTCTCGCTAGCGGGAGACGAGAGTACTTC. It yields the protein CASSSLRTLASGRREYF.

This clonotype was detected ten times or more. The chain couples TRBV12-3 or TRBV12-4 to TRBJ1-2; the D gene is possibly TRBD1 (5 bases). Deletions cut 5 bases from V and 11 bases from J, with 15 bases between. The length of the CDR3 is 12 residues. The CDR3 coding sequence is TGTGCCAGCAGTCCCCGCCCCGGGGGTTACACCTTC. Its translation: CASSPRPGGYTF.

This clonotype has just a few counts. The rearrangement uses TRBV12-3 or TRBV12-4 and TRBJ2-3; 12 bases map to TRBD2. V was clipped by 3 bases and J by 4 bases; unmatched bases: 5. The CDR3 length is 16 residues. The CDR3 reads CASSFGLAGSPDTQYF. As DNA, the CDR3 is TGTGCCAGCAGTTTCGGACTAGCGGGATCCCCAGATACGCAGTATTTT.

This clonotype was counted ten times or more. V is TRBV12-3 or TRBV12-4 and J is TRBJ2-7; TRBD2 aligns across 15 bases. V dropped 5 bases and J dropped 7; count of bases not matched to a gene: 6. This CDR3 is built from 15 residues. CDR3 amino acids: CASSTGLAGGGEQYF. CDR3 nucleotide sequence: TGTGCCAGCAGTACGGGACTAGCGGGAGGCGGTGAGCAGTACTTC.

Many counts were recorded for this clonotype. The chain is built from TRBV7-8 and TRBJ1-3; the D is unclear. The CDR3 has 16 residues. V shed 5 bases and J shed 0 bases, with 14 bases lying between them. CDR1 is SGHVS and CDR2 is FQNEAQ in the germline V gene. This CDR3 reads CASSPQPMSSGNTIYF. Written as DNA, the CDR3 is TGTGCCAGCAGCCCCCAGCCTATGAGCTCTGGAAACACCATATATTTT.

The chain joins TRBV12-3 or TRBV12-4 to TRBJ2-2; D is undetermined. V lost 6 bases, J lost 6 bases, and 14 bases lay in between. The CDR3 spans 14 residues. In nucleotides, the CDR3 is TGTGCCAGCAGATGGGGTCCTAGGCCCGGGGAGCTGTTTTTT. Protein product: CASRWGPRPGELFF.

CDR3: CASQGDNGVMAYNEQFF. CDR3 DNA sequence: TGTGCCAGTCAGGGGGATAACGGAGTAATGGCCTACAATGAGCAGTTCTTC. The gene calls are TRBV6-1 and TRBJ2-1, with 7 bases fitting TRBD1. The CDR3 loop spans 17 amino acids. V lost 9 bases to trimming and J lost 2 bases; unmatched junction nucleotides: 16. From germline, CDR1 is MNHNS and CDR2 SASEGT.

The chain joins TRBV12-3 or TRBV12-4 to TRBJ1-4; maybe TRBD1 (6 bases). The V end was cut by 2 bases, the J end by 8 bases, with 9 bases between. This CDR3 contains 13 residues. The CDR3 loop reads CASSLSGVEKLFF. DNA for the CDR3: TGTGCCAGCAGTTTATCAGGGGTAGAAAAACTGTTTTTT.